Below are 2 T cell receptor beta chains sequenced from a single sample in a study of graft-versus-host responses after intestinal transplantation. This table comes from immunoSEQ multiplex PCR, and its TCRdb copy is limited to in-frame clones, with some not included. The profile shows roughly 77,000 clones, around 92% of them singletons. The antigens for these receptors are not known. Here the sequenced sample was unstimulated CD8+ T cells sorted from spleen or lymph node cells, taken before intestinal transplant. All receptors derive from a human donor who received an intestinal transplant.

This chain connects TRBV28 to TRBJ1-5; the D gene is possibly TRBD1 (5 bases). V shed 4 bases and J shed 0 bases, with 13 bases lying between them. From germline, CDR1 is MDHEN and CDR2 SYDVKM. The CDR3 has 16 residues. CDR3 sequence: CASSSKGLGSNQPQHF. The CDR3 DNA sequence: TGTGCCAGCAGTTCAAAGGGGTTGGGTAGCAATCAGCCCCAGCATTTT. Full variable domain (missing parts from reference TRBV28 and TRBJ1-5): DVKVTQSSRYLVKRTGEKVFLECVQDMDHENMFWYRQDPGLGLRLIYFSYDVKMKEKGDIPEGYSVSREKKERFSLILESASTNQTSMYLCASSSKGLGSNQPQHFGDGTRLSIL.

The gene calls are TRBV29-1 and TRBJ2-1; 11 bases are a match to TRBD2. CDR1 is SQVTM, CDR2 ANQGSEA, per germline. This CDR3 is built from 15 residues. V was clipped by 5 bases and J by 3 bases; unmatched bases: 6. The CDR3 spells CSVNQGLADYNEQFF. CDR3 DNA sequence: TGCAGCGTTAACCAGGGACTAGCGGACTACAATGAGCAGTTCTTC.